Listed here are 2 T cell receptor beta chains from one sample, sequenced in a study of identical twins. TCRdb redid the calling of the 5' RACE reads with MiXCR, one entry per CDR3 protein. The sample lists around 530,000 distinct CDR3 sequences; 12% to 15% were seen once. The data also belong to a second study, concerning yellow fever vaccine responses in identical twins.

The specimen sequenced was CD4+ T cells sorted from blood. These receptor sequences come from a woman in her late teens or twenties in good health.

This chain connects TRBV12-3 or TRBV12-4 to TRBJ1-2, with D hard to call. Trimming cost V 6 bases and J 8 bases, with 19 bases left between them. The CDR3 loop spans 14 amino acids. The CDR3 DNA sequence: TGTGCCAGCAGCCTAGGAGGGAGCGGGCGAGGCTACACCTTC. Protein product: CASSLGGSGRGYTF.

The chain couples TRBV11-1 to TRBJ2-3; no clear D gene. Germline values: CDR1 SGHAT, CDR2 FQDESV (reference sequence). V lost 5 bases, J lost 8 bases, and 20 bases lay in between. The CDR3 covers 15 residues. CDR3 amino acids: CASSIRPEIGGTQYF. The CDR3 nucleotides are TGTGCCAGCAGCATAAGACCCGAGATTGGCGGTACGCAGTATTTT.